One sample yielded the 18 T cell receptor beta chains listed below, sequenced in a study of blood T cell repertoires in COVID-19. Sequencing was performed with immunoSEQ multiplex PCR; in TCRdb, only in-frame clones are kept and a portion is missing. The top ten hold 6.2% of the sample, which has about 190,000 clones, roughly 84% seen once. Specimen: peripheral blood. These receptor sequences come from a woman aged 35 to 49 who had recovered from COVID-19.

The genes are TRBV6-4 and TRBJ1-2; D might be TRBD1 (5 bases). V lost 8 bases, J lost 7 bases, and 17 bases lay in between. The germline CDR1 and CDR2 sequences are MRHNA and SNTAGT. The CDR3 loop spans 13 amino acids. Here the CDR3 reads CASHEPGLPGYTF. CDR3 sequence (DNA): TGTGCCAGCCACGAACCGGGACTGCCTGGCTACACCTTC.

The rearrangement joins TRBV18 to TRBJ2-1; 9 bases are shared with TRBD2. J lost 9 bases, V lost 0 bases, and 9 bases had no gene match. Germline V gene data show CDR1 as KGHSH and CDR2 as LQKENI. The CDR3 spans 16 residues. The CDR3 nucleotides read TGTGCCAGCTCACCACCGGGGATAGCGGGAGTGAGTGAGCAGTTCTTC. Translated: CASSPPGIAGVSEQFF.

The CDR3 nucleotides read TGTGCCAGCAGCCCGAGGGGGGGTAATCAGCCCCAGCATTTT. This encodes CASSPRGGNQPQHF. The gene calls are TRBV5-8 and TRBJ1-5; possible D gene TRBD1, 6 bases. V was trimmed by 4 bases and J by 4 bases, leaving 12 bases between them. The CDR3 consists of 14 residues. Germline CDR1 SGHTS, CDR2 YDEGEE.

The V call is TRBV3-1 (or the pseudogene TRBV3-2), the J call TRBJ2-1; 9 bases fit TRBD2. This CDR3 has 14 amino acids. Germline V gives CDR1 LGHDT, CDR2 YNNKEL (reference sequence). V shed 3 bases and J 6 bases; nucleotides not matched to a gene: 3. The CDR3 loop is CASSQVAGVNEQFF. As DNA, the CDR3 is TGTGCCAGCAGCCAGGTAGCGGGAGTCAATGAGCAGTTCTTC.

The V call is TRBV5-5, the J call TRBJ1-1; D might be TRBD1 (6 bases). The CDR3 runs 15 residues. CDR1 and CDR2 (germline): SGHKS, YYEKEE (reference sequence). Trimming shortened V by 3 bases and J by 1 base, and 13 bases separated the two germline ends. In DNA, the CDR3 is TGTGCCAGCAGCTCTTTAGGGACACCGAACACTGAAGCTTTCTTT. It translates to CASSSLGTPNTEAFF.

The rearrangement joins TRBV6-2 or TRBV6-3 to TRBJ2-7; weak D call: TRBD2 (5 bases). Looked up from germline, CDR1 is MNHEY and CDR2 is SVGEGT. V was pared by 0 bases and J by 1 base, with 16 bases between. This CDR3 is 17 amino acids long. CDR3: CASSYSVFRGSSYEQYF. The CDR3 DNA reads TGTGCCAGCAGTTACTCGGTGTTCCGGGGATCTTCCTACGAGCAGTACTTC.

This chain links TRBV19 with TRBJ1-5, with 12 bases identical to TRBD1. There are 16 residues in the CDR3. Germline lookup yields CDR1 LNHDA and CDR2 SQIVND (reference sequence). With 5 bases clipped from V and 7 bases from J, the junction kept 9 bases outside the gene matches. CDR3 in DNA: TGTGCCAGTAGTCCTGGGACAGGGGGCCGGCAGCAGCCCCAGCATTTT. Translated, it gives CASSPGTGGRQQPQHF.

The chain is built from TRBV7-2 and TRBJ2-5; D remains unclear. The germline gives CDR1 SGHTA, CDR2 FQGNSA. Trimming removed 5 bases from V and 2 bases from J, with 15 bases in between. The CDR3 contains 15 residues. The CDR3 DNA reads TGTGCCAGCAGCCAAGTTAGAGGATATCAAGAGACCCAGTACTTC. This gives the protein CASSQVRGYQETQYF.

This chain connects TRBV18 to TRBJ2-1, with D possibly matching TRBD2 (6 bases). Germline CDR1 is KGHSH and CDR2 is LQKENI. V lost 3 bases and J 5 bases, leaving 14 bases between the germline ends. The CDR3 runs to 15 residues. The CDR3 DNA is TGTGCCAGCTCACCTCAGGAGGGACCCCACAATGAGCAGTTCTTC. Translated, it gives CASSPQEGPHNEQFF.

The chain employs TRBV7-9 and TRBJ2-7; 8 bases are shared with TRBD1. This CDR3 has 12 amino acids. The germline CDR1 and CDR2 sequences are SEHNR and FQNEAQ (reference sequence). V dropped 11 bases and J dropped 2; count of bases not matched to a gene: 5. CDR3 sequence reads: CAVDREAYEQYF. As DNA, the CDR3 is TGTGCCGTGGACAGGGAAGCCTACGAGCAGTACTTC.

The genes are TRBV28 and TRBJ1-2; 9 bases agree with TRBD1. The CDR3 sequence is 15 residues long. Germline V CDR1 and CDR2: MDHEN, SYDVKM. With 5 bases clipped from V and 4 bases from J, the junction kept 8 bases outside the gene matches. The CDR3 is CASSQRTGVLYGYTF. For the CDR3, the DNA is TGTGCCAGCAGTCAGCGGACAGGGGTCCTCTATGGCTACACCTTC.

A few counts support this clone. CDR3: CASSFAGTVNQPQHF. The CDR3 DNA sequence: TGTGCCAGCAGCTTCGCCGGGACAGTAAATCAGCCCCAGCATTTT. The chain uses TRBV5-6 and TRBJ1-5; 7 nucleotides line up with TRBD1. V lost 2 bases, J lost 4 bases, and 6 bases stayed unmatched. CDR3 length: 15 residues. Germline values: CDR1 SGHDT, CDR2 YYEEEE.

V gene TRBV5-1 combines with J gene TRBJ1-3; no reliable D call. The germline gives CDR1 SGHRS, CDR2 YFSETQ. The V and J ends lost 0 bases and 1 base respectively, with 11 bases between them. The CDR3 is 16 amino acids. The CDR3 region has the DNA TGCGCCAGCAGCTTGGTGCCCAGCGGATCTGGAAACACCATATATTTT. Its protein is CASSLVPSGSGNTIYF.

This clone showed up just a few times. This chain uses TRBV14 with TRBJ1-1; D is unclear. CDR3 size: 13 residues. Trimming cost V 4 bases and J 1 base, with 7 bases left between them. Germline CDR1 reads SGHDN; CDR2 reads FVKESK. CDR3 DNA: TGTGCCAGCAGCCCCGAGAGGAACACTGAAGCTTTCTTT. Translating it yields CASSPERNTEAFF.

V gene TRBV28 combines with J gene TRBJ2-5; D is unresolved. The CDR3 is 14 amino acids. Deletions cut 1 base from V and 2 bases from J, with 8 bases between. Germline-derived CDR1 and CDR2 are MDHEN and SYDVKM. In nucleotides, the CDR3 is TGTGCCAGCAGTTTATCTACGGTACAAGAGACCCAGTACTTC. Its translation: CASSLSTVQETQYF.

This chain's CDR3 is CASSYRDGYTF. Here the CDR3 DNA reads TGTGCCAGCAGTTACAGAGATGGCTACACCTTC. V gene TRBV6-2 or TRBV6-3 combines with J gene TRBJ1-2, with no clear D. V lost 2 bases, J lost 6 bases, and 4 bases lay in between. From germline, CDR1 is MNHEY and CDR2 SVGEGT. The CDR3 loop spans 11 amino acids.

CDR3 DNA sequence: TGTGCCAGCAGCTTGAACGGAGGTGAGACCCAGTACTTC. It encodes CASSLNGGETQYF. The V and J genes are TRBV7-9 and TRBJ2-5; D possibly corresponds to TRBD2 (5 bases). Germline lookup yields CDR1 SEHNR and CDR2 FQNEAQ (reference sequence). Trimming cost V 3 bases and J 5 bases, with 10 bases left between them. This CDR3 contains 13 residues.

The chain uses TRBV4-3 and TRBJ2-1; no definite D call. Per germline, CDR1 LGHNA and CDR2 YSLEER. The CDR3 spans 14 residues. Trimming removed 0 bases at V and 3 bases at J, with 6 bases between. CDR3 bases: TGCGCCAGCAGCCAAGATTTGAGCTACAATGAGCAGTTCTTC. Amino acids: CASSQDLSYNEQFF.